The clone carrying this T cell receptor (beta chain) was seen once. Its antigen remains unknown. This entry is derived from a study of graft-versus-host responses after intestinal transplantation. The wider study: Each of the recipients got a multivisceral, liver-intestinal, or isolated intestinal transplant. For approximately three years after anti-thymocyte globulin induction, all recipients took tacrolimus and steroids. Study-level findings and limits: After transplant, early declines in HvG clones were associated with peak levels of circulating GvH clones.

The table came from immunoSEQ multiplex PCR; TCRdb's copy has only in-frame clones and leaves some out. The top ten hold around 0.17% of the sample, which has 80,000 to 100,000 clones, about 93% seen once. CDR1 GTSNPN and CDR2 SVGIG come from the germline V gene (reference sequence). Trimming took 3 bases from V and 5 from J; bases not matched to a gene: 10. The CDR3 sequence is 15 residues long. Here the sequenced sample was unstimulated CD4+ T cells sorted from spleen or lymph node cells, taken before intestinal transplant. The chain joins TRBV30 to TRBJ1-5; 7 bases are shared with TRBD1. The TCR originated in a human donor who received an intestinal transplant. CDR3 sequence: CAWSLKLTGYQPQHF. The CDR3 bases are TGTGCCTGGAGCTTAAAATTGACAGGGTATCAGCCCCAGCATTTT.